This T cell receptor beta chain is drawn from a study of blood T cell repertoires in COVID-19. Background on the study: The analysed material was cDNA or gDNA that came from T cells, B-cell-depleted T cells, or PBMCs.

Using immunoSEQ multiplex PCR, the repertoire was profiled, and TCRdb retains in-frame clones only, with some absent. The table records about 160,000 clones, around 81% of them present only once. With V trimmed by 6 bases and J by 9 bases, 4 bases remained unmatched. The germline gives CDR1 SNHLY, CDR2 FYNNEI. The CDR3 length is 12 residues. This sequence joins TRBV2 and TRBJ2-5, with 10 bases matching TRBD1. The sequencing input was peripheral blood. This TCR was sampled from a man in his 60s with active or convalescent COVID-19. CDR3 DNA: TGTGCCAGCAGGGGGACAGGGGAGGCCCAGTACTTC. Protein product: CASRGTGEAQYF.